This T cell receptor beta chain was profiled in a study of OX40 agonist ivuxolimab in advanced cancers. Overall study findings and caveats: Averaged across samples, CD8+ T cells carried more expanded clones than CD4+ did.

The assay was immunoSEQ multiplex PCR, and TCRdb's table has in-frame clones only and misses some. Among tens of thousands of clones listed, around nine tenths were seen once. In regard to this clone: Its antigen is not known.

The source material was CD4+ or CD8+ T cells sorted from blood, sampled in a trial of the OX40 agonist ivuxolimab. The receptor was derived from an adult with an advanced solid tumor such as melanoma, head and neck, liver or kidney cancer.

The CDR3 sequence: CASSFSGTGGENEQYF. In nucleotides, the CDR3 is TGTGCCAGCAGCTTCAGCGGGACAGGGGGTGAGAACGAGCAGTACTTC. The chain employs TRBV7-8 and TRBJ2-7, with TRBD1 matching 11 bases. CDR1 and CDR2 (germline): SGHVS, FQNEAQ. The length of the CDR3 is 16 residues. Losses at the gene ends were 3 bases for V and 5 bases for J; bases not matched to a gene: 9.